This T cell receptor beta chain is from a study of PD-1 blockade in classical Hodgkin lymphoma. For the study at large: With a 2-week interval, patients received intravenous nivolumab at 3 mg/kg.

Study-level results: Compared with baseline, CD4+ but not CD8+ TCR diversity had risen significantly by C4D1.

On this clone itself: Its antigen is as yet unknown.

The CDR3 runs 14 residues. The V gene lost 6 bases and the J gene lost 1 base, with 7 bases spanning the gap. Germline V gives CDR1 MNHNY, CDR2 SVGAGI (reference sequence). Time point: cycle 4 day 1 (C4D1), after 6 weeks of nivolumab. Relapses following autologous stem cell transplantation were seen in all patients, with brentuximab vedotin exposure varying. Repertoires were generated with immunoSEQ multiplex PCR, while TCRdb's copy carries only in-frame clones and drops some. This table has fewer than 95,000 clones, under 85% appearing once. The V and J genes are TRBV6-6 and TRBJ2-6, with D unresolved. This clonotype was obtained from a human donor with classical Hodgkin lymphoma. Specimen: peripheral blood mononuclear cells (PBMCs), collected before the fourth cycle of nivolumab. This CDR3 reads CASSRASGANVLTF. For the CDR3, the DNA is TGTGCCAGCAGCCGGGCTTCTGGGGCCAACGTCCTGACTTTC.